The rows below give T cell receptor beta chains drawn from one sample of a study of spatial heterogeneity in lung cancer. MiXCR, applied by TCRdb to the 5' RACE reads, yields one record per CDR3 protein. The table records about 9,500 distinct CDR3 sequences, approximately 14% of them present only once. The starting material was lung tumor tissue, obtained at surgery. The source is a male donor with early-stage non-small cell lung cancer. CDR3s include the opening cysteine and the closing phenylalanine or tryptophan. The D gene is left open where the match is weak.

TRBJ2-1	TRBV6-5	TRBD2	CASSTTSWNEQFF
TRBJ1-1	TRBV28	.	CASSNSGAVLNTEAFF
TRBJ2-2	TRBV3-1	.	CASSRTTRTGELFF
TRBJ2-6	TRBV6-5	.	CASIKLKSSGANVLTF
TRBJ2-5	TRBV10-3	.	CAISDGARGETQYF
TRBJ2-7	TRBV12-3/TRBV12-4	TRBD1	CASSPPRTGGSYEQYF
TRBJ2-7	TRBV14	TRBD2	CASSQGLGNEQYF
TRBJ1-2	TRBV4-3	TRBD1	CASSQEVGQGRGGYTF
TRBJ2-1	TRBV27	.	CASIRDGMGYGEQFF
TRBJ2-6	TRBV19	TRBD1	CASSIRTGRSSGANVLTF
TRBJ1-1	TRBV20-1	.	CSASRGMNTEAFF
TRBJ2-2	TRBV7-6	TRBD1	CASSSQPGGSYGELFF
TRBJ2-3	TRBV7-2	.	CASSLDRVPDTQYF
TRBJ2-3	TRBV5-1	TRBD2	CASSLGLAGVYSTDTQYF
TRBJ2-5	TRBV3-1	TRBD2	CASSQVVAGGLAQYF
TRBJ2-1	TRBV24-1	TRBD1	CATSSALTGSYNEQFF
TRBJ2-1	TRBV9	.	CASSKDKGIFNEQFF
TRBJ2-3	TRBV12-3/TRBV12-4	TRBD1	CASDIGTAYTDTQYF
TRBJ2-3	TRBV5-1	TRBD1	CASSPQDRVIPDTQYF
TRBJ2-6	TRBV28	.	CASSLTTGANVLTF
TRBJ2-7	TRBV20-1	.	CSARAYHLSSYEQYF
TRBJ2-7	TRBV6-2/TRBV6-3	.	CASSYSGGEQYF
TRBJ2-7	TRBV5-5	TRBD1	CASSLTGTAPYEQYF
TRBJ2-7	TRBV19	TRBD1	CASSRLPGQGYEQYF
TRBJ2-1	TRBV6-2/TRBV6-3	.	CASSYGLYFEDHYNEQFF